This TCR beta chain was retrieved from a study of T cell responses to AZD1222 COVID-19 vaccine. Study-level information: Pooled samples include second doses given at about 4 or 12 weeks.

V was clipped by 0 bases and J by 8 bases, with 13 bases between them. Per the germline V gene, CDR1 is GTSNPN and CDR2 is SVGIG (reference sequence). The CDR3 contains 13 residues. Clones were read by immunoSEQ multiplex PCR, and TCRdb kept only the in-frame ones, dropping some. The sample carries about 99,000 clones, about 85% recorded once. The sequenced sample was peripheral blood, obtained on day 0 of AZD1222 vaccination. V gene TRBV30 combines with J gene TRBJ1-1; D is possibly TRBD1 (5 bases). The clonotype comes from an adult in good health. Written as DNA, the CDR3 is TGTGCCTGGAGTGTACGTCGCGACAGAGAAGCTTTCTTT. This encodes CAWSVRRDREAFF.